This paragraph covers one T cell receptor (beta chain) sequence. Its specificity is not known. The germline V gene has CDR1 SGHVS and CDR2 FQNEAQ. This CDR3 comprises 12 residues. The V end was cut by 5 bases, the J end by 0 bases, with 2 bases between. The data are from a study of radiation and T cells in renal cell carcinoma. Time point indicated: blood 2 weeks post-SBRT. Treatment denoted: 15 Gy SBRT to primary tumor, nephrectomy 4 weeks later. Blood was sampled at baseline, 2 weeks and 4 weeks after SBRT. Clear cell pathology was present in this patient's renal cell carcinoma. Method: immunoSEQ multiplex PCR; TCRdb's copy keeps in-frame clones and lacks some. The table lists 100,000 to 150,000 clones, approximately 85% of them singletons. Findings and caveats of the study: Pretreatment tumor biopsies were lacking, so baseline clonotypes are unknown.

The sequence was obtained from a middle-aged man with renal cell carcinoma. The chain carries TRBV7-8 and TRBJ1-3; unclear D gene. The specimen comprised blood, sampled from a patient whose treatment included radiotherapy and nephrectomy. The CDR3 nucleotides read TGTGCCAGCAGCCACTCTGGAAACACCATATATTTT. It yields the protein CASSHSGNTIYF.